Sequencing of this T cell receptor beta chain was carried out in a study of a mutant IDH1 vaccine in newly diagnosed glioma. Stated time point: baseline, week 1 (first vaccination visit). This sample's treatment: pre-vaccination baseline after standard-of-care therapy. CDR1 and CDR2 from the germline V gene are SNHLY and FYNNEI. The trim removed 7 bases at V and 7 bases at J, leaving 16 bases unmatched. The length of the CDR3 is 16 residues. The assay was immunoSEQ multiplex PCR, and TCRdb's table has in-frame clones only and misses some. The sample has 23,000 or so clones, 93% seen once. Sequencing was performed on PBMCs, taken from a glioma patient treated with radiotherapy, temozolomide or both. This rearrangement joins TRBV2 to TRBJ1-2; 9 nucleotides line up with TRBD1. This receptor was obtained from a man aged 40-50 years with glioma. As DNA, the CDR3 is TGTGCCAGCACCCCATACCGGGACAGGGCCTTCTTTGGCTACACCTTC. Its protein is CASTPYRDRAFFGYTF.